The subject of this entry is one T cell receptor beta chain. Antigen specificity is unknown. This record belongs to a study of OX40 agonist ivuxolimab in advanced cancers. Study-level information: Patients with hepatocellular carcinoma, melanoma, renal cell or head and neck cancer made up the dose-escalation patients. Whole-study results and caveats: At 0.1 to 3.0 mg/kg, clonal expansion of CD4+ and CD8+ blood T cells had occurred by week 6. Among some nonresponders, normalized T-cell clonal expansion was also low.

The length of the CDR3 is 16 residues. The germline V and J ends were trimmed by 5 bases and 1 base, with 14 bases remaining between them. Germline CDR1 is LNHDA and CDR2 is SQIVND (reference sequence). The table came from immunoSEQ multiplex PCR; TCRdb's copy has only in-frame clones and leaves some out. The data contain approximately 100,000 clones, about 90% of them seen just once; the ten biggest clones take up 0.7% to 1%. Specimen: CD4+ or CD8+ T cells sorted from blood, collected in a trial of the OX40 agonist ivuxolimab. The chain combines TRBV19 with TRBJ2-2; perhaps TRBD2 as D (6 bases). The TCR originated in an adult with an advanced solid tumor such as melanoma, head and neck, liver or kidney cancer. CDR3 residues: CASSPRQGGNTGELFF. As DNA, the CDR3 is TGTGCCAGTAGTCCAAGGCAGGGAGGGAACACCGGGGAGCTGTTTTTT.